This TCR beta chain was profiled in a study of CD8+CD57+ T cells in acquired aplastic anemia. Genomic DNA acted as the template from which TCR beta VDJ combination and CDR3 sequence profiling were carried out. TCRdb reprocessed the reads via MiXCR and lists one record per CDR3 protein. The table lists about 200,000 distinct CDR3 sequences, 50% to 70% of them singletons. The authors sequenced patients whose flow cytometry had shown CD8+CD57+ cell expansion. The CDR3 has 14 amino acids. Trimming removed 8 bases at V and 0 bases at J, with 14 bases between. Looked up from germline, CDR1 is ENHRY and CDR2 is SYGVKD.

The genes are TRBV10-3 and TRBJ2-7; tentatively, D is TRBD2 (6 bases). Material for sequencing was sorted CD4+, CD8+, or CD8+CD57+ T cells (not recorded which) from PBMCs. This TCR came from a human donor with aplastic anemia. The CDR3 DNA is TGTGCCATCTCGGCTAGCGAGAGCTCCTACGAGCAGTACTTC. Encoded protein: CAISASESSYEQYF.